A single sample gave rise to the 20 T cell receptor beta chains below, sequenced in a study of shared clonotypes between healthy human individuals. Only in-frame clones appear in the TCRdb table, and some are missing; sequencing was by immunoSEQ multiplex PCR. The table records around 2,000,000 clones, 85% to 95% of them present only once. The naive CD8 population came from CD45RO-negative cells selected for CCR7, without terminally differentiated effector memory CD45RA+ cells. Sequencing was carried out using naive CD8+ T cells sorted from blood. These receptors originate from a man in his late teens or twenties in good health.

The chain combines TRBV20-1 with TRBJ2-3; D gene ambiguous. This CDR3 contains 11 residues. Germline-derived CDR1 and CDR2 are DFQATT and SNEGSKA (reference sequence). The ends were cut back, 3 bases at V and 6 bases at J, with 7 bases in the middle. CDR3 DNA sequence: TGCAGTGCTAGCTCCGGGGATACGCAGTATTTT. Translation gives CSASSGDTQYF.

As for this clone: The same CDR3 is also encoded by other DNA sequences in this sample. V and J are TRBV9 and TRBJ1-6; TRBD1 is a possible D gene (6 bases). Trimming stripped 0 bases from V and 7 bases from J, with 11 bases between. CDR3 length: 15 amino acids. From germline, CDR1 is SGDLS and CDR2 YYNGEE. The CDR3 bases are TGTGCCAGCAGCGTAGAGGGACAAGGAAATTCACCCCTCCACTTT. This encodes CASSVEGQGNSPLHF.

A single count supports this clone. The chain has TRBV7-9 and TRBJ1-5; D not resolved. The CDR3 is 13 residues long. Germline CDR1 is SEHNR and CDR2 is FQNEAQ (reference sequence). The ends were cut back, 4 bases at V and 7 bases at J, with 11 bases in the middle. CDR3 in DNA: TGTGCCAGCAGCTCCCCCGACGAACAGCCCCAGCATTTT. It translates to CASSSPDEQPQHF.

The chain combines TRBV6-5 with TRBJ2-3; D not resolved. The CDR3 length is 13 residues. Deletions cut 2 bases from V and 4 bases from J, with 7 bases between. Germline CDR1 reads MNHEY; CDR2 reads SVGAGI. The CDR3 DNA reads TGTGCCAGCAGTTACCATGGGGCAGATACGCAGTATTTT. It is translated as CASSYHGADTQYF.

As to this clone: The same CDR3 arises from other DNA sequences in this sample as well. The J gene is TRBJ1-5, the V gene TRBV27; 7 positions agree with TRBD1. The germline CDR1 and CDR2 sequences are MNHEY and SMNVEV (reference sequence). The V and J ends lost 5 bases and 2 bases, in that order; junction bases with no gene match: 6. The CDR3 covers 15 residues. The CDR3: CASSPTGYGNQPQHF. CDR3 DNA sequence: TGTGCCAGCAGTCCGACAGGGTATGGCAATCAGCCCCAGCATTTT.

For this clone: This sample includes further DNA sequences coding for the same CDR3. V usage is TRBV9 and J usage is TRBJ2-1; D is undetermined. V lost 0 bases and J 7 bases, leaving 5 bases between the germline ends. Looked up from germline, CDR1 is SGDLS and CDR2 is YYNGEE. The CDR3 totals 12 residues. CDR3 in DNA: TGTGCCAGCAGCGTAGGACTTAATGAGCAGTTCTTC. The encoded protein is CASSVGLNEQFF.

The chain couples TRBV5-1 to TRBJ1-1, with TRBD1 as a possible D gene (5 bases). Germline V gene lookup returns CDR1 SGHRS and CDR2 YFSETQ. The CDR3 is 14 amino acids. The ends were cut back, 4 bases at V and 5 bases at J, with 15 bases in the middle. The CDR3 DNA sequence: TGCGCCAGCAGCCAGGGAGGAGTTGGTACTGAAGCTTTCTTT. It yields the protein CASSQGGVGTEAFF.

This clone was seen just once. The chain employs TRBV7-6 and TRBJ1-2; 7 nucleotides agree with TRBD1. The CDR3 spans 15 residues. Per the germline V gene, CDR1 is SGHVS and CDR2 is FNYEAQ. V gave up 5 bases and J gave up 3 bases; unmatched junction bases: 9. The CDR3 bases are TGTGCCAGCAGCCCCCGACAGGGAGGATACTATGGCTACACCTTC. Protein: CASSPRQGGYYGYTF. Drawing the rest from reference TRBV7-6 and TRBJ1-2, the complete variable domain is GAGVSQSPRYKVTKRGQDVALRCDPISGHVSLYWYRQALGQGPEFLTYFNYEAQQDKSGLPNDRFSAERPEGSISTLTIQRTEQRDSAMYRCASSPRQGGYYGYTFGSGTRLTVV.

This chain connects TRBV19 to TRBJ1-2; 9 bases agree with TRBD1. V was clipped by 5 bases and J by 4 bases; unmatched bases: 2. Germline assignment: CDR1 LNHDA and CDR2 SQIVND (reference sequence). The CDR3 covers 13 residues. Here the CDR3 reads CASSGTGFYGYTF. The CDR3 nucleotides are TGTGCCAGTAGTGGGACAGGGTTCTATGGCTACACCTTC.

The chain uses TRBV27 and TRBJ2-2; TRBD2 matches 7 bases. The CDR3 totals 17 residues. Germline V gives CDR1 MNHEY, CDR2 SMNVEV (reference sequence). V dropped 1 base and J dropped 0; count of bases not matched to a gene: 5. CDR3 nucleotide sequence: TGTGCCAGCAGTTTATTCTTAGCGGGTACGAACACCGGGGAGCTGTTTTTT. Its protein is CASSLFLAGTNTGELFF.

The chain couples TRBV4-1 to TRBJ1-5; tentative D call: TRBD1 (6 bases). With 1 base removed from V and 2 bases from J, the gap between germline ends came to 21 bases. The CDR3 is 19 amino acids. Germline V CDR1 and CDR2: MGHRA, YSYEKL. In nucleotides, the CDR3 is TGCGCCAGCAGCCAAGGTCCGGGACACTCATTAAATGGCAATCAGCCCCAGCATTTT. As protein: CASSQGPGHSLNGNQPQHF.

The chain has TRBV7-3 and TRBJ2-3, with 16 nucleotides matching TRBD2. CDR1 and CDR2 from the germline V gene are SGHTA and FQGTGA. The CDR3 totals 17 residues. The V gene end was trimmed by 5 bases and the J gene end by 4 bases; junction bases not matched to a gene: 6. The CDR3 loop is CASSPGLAGGLADTQYF. DNA for the CDR3: TGTGCCAGCAGCCCGGGACTAGCGGGGGGGCTGGCAGATACGCAGTATTTT.

The chain links TRBV28 to TRBJ2-1, with D maybe TRBD2 (7 bases). The V gene's germline CDR1 is MDHEN and CDR2 SYDVKM. Trimming cost V 1 base and J 2 bases, with 12 bases left between them. CDR3 length: 16 amino acids. The CDR3 region has the DNA TGTGCCAGCAGTTTATTGGGGGGGGGCCCCTACAATGAGCAGTTCTTC. Amino acids: CASSLLGGGPYNEQFF.

The gene calls are TRBV7-9 and TRBJ2-5, with D perhaps TRBD1 (6 bases). The germline V and J ends were trimmed by 4 bases and 3 bases, with 21 bases remaining between them. Germline V gene lookup returns CDR1 SEHNR and CDR2 FQNEAQ (reference sequence). This CDR3 is 17 amino acids long. The CDR3: CASSYHVNLKGEETQYF. For the CDR3, the DNA is TGTGCCAGCAGCTATCATGTTAATCTTAAGGGGGAAGAGACCCAGTACTTC.

Concerning this clone: Different DNA sequences within this sample yield the same CDR3. The chain links TRBV30 to TRBJ1-2; D perhaps matches TRBD1 (6 bases). Germline V gene data show CDR1 as GTSNPN and CDR2 as SVGIG (reference sequence). This CDR3 contains 14 residues. Trimming took 0 bases from V and 4 from J, leaving 12 bases between them. CDR3 amino acids: CAWSVRGAGYGYTF. Here the CDR3 DNA reads TGTGCCTGGAGTGTACGGGGGGCAGGCTATGGCTACACCTTC.

The V call is TRBV4-3, the J call TRBJ2-2, with D possibly matching TRBD2 (6 bases). V was cut by 1 base and J by 0 bases, with 12 bases left in between. The CDR3 totals 17 residues. Germline V gene lookup returns CDR1 LGHNA and CDR2 YSLEER. This CDR3 reads CASSQVNWGANTGELFF. The CDR3 DNA reads as TGCGCCAGCAGCCAAGTTAATTGGGGGGCGAACACCGGGGAGCTGTTTTTT.

This sequence joins TRBV30 and TRBJ2-7; 8 nucleotides align to TRBD1. The V gene's germline CDR1 is GTSNPN and CDR2 SVGIG (reference sequence). CDR3 length: 14 residues. V lost 6 bases, J lost 6 bases, and 13 bases stayed unmatched. The DNA for the CDR3 is TGTGCCTGTACCAGGGGGCGCGAAATTCCCGAGCAGTACTTC. Translated, it gives CACTRGREIPEQYF.

This clone turned up a few times. V usage is TRBV29-1 and J usage is TRBJ1-2; D is undetermined. Trimming took 1 base from V and 3 from J, leaving 6 bases between them. Germline CDR1 reads SQVTM; CDR2 reads ANQGSEA. CDR3 length: 12 amino acids. CDR3 DNA: TGCAGCGTTGAAGGAGGGTACTATGGCTACACCTTC. Translated: CSVEGGYYGYTF.

Written as DNA, the CDR3 is TGCGCCAGCAGCCAAGACCCCACCGGGACAGGGTTCGACAATGAGCAGTTCTTC. It codes for CASSQDPTGTGFDNEQFF. The chain is built from TRBV4-1 and TRBJ2-1; TRBD1 agrees at 9 bases. With V trimmed by 0 bases and J by 5 bases, 11 bases remained unmatched. CDR1 and CDR2 (germline): MGHRA, YSYEKL. This CDR3 is built from 18 residues.

CDR3 residues: CASSTSGTEKFYEQYF. The DNA of the CDR3 is TGCGCCAGCAGCACCTCCGGGACAGAAAAATTCTACGAGCAGTACTTC. The J gene is TRBJ2-7, the V gene TRBV5-1; 7 bases fit TRBD1. J gave up 3 bases and V 4 bases, and 13 bases lay outside the gene matches. Germline V gene data show CDR1 as SGHRS and CDR2 as YFSETQ. The CDR3 is made up of 16 amino acids.